Listed below are T cell receptor beta chains from one sample, sequenced in a study of blood T cell repertoires in COVID-19. This table comes from immunoSEQ multiplex PCR, and its TCRdb copy is limited to in-frame clones, with some not included. Of more than 95,000 clones listed, around 80% are singletons. Sample: peripheral blood. The source is a man between 25 and 39 years old with COVID-19, enrolled during active disease. The CDR3 runs from the conserved cysteine through the conserved F or W. The D gene is left open where the match is weak. Not all rows give a size; the values are once, few, many and, for expanded clones, a class.

>TRBJ2-1|TRBD2|-|TRBV30
CAWRAGGINEQFF
TGTGCCTGGAGAGCGGGAGGAATAAATGAGCAGTTCTTC
>TRBJ2-7|-|medium-sized|TRBV25-1
CASSDPGGAYEQYF
TGTGCCAGCAGTGACCCCGGAGGAGCCTACGAGCAGTACTTC
>TRBJ2-7|-|-|TRBV10-3
CAISESGREGAEQYF
TGTGCCATCAGTGAGTCAGGCAGGGAAGGGGCCGAGCAGTACTTC
>TRBJ2-1|TRBD1|-|TRBV28
CASSLGGQGDNEQFF
TGTGCCAGCAGTTTGGGGGGACAGGGGGACAATGAGCAGTTCTTC
>TRBJ2-7|-|-|TRBV10-3
CAITDVGGTYEQYF
TGTGCCATCACCGACGTCGGGGGTACCTACGAGCAGTACTTC
>TRBJ2-1|TRBD2|-|TRBV27
CASRGSGIYNEQFF
TGTGCCAGCAGGGGGAGCGGGATCTACAATGAGCAGTTCTTC
>TRBJ2-7|TRBD2|once|TRBV6-5
CASSILAGGSYEQYF
TGTGCCAGCAGCATACTAGCGGGGGGGAGCTACGAGCAGTACTTC
>TRBJ2-7|TRBD2|once|TRBV9
CASSPRTSAHEQYF
TGTGCCAGCAGCCCTCGGACTAGCGCTCACGAGCAGTACTTC
>TRBJ2-1|TRBD2|-|TRBV27
CASSSTSAYNEQFF
TGTGCCAGCAGTTCGACTAGCGCTTACAATGAGCAGTTCTTC
>TRBJ1-2|-|-|TRBV9
CASSVGEMYGYTF
TGTGCCAGCAGCGTCGGGGAAATGTACGGCTACACCTTC
>TRBJ2-7|TRBD1|-|TRBV29-1
CSVDLTGGPSYEQYF
TGCAGCGTTGATCTAACAGGGGGACCCTCCTACGAGCAGTACTTC
>TRBJ1-6|-|few|TRBV30
CAWSYDPGKSPLHF
TGTGCCTGGAGCTACGACCCGGGGAAATCACCCCTCCACTTT
>TRBJ1-6|-|-|TRBV6-1
CASSEVQGRSSPLHF
TGTGCCAGCAGTGAAGTACAGGGACGGAGTTCACCCCTCCACTTT
>TRBJ2-2|-|-|TRBV27
CASSLLEPMRTGELFF
TGTGCCAGCAGTCTGCTTGAGCCGATGCGCACCGGGGAGCTGTTTTTT
>TRBJ1-4|-|-|TRBV19
CASNRGLYEKLFF
TGTGCCAGCAACCGGGGACTCTATGAAAAACTGTTTTTT
>TRBJ1-1|-|-|TRBV19
CASSTGGWNTEAFF
TGTGCCAGTAGTACGGGGGGGTGGAACACTGAAGCTTTCTTT
>TRBJ2-1|TRBD2|-|TRBV19
CASSIRPSGNEQFF
TGTGCCAGTAGTATCCGACCTAGCGGAAATGAGCAGTTCTTC
>TRBJ1-1|-|-|TRBV30
CAWDRHGNTEAFF
TGTGCCTGGGACCGACATGGGAACACTGAAGCTTTCTTT
>TRBJ2-7|-|-|TRBV29-1
CSVGTDRSYF
TGCAGCGTTGGAACAGATCGGTCGTACTTC
>TRBJ2-1|-|few|TRBV11-3
CASSLDLRLAHFNEQFF
TGTGCCAGCAGCTTAGATCTACGCCTAGCGCATTTCAATGAGCAGTTCTTC
>TRBJ2-7|-|few|TRBV2
CASSGDLNEQYF
TGTGCCAGCAGTGGGGACTTAAACGAGCAGTACTTC
>TRBJ2-5|-|-|TRBV24-1
CATSDSGGWGTQYF
TGTGCCACCAGTGATTCAGGCGGGTGGGGGACCCAGTACTTC
>TRBJ1-2|TRBD1|-|TRBV7-9
CASSPDRGRGYTF
TGTGCCAGCAGCCCAGACAGGGGGAGAGGCTACACCTTC
>TRBJ1-3|-|-|TRBV12-3/TRBV12-4
CASHNPEGNTIYF
TGTGCCAGCCATAACCCCGAGGGAAACACCATATATTTT
>TRBJ2-4|TRBD2|few|TRBV5-4
CASSLSSGASHIQYF
TGTGCCAGCAGCTTGAGCAGCGGGGCCTCCCACATTCAGTACTTC
>TRBJ2-2|-|-|TRBV9
CASSAGLPNTGELFF
TGTGCCAGCAGCGCCGGACTACCGAACACCGGGGAGCTGTTTTTT
>TRBJ2-2|TRBD2|-|TRBV18
CASSPGLANTGELFF
TGTGCCAGCTCACCAGGACTAGCAAACACCGGGGAGCTGTTTTTT
>TRBJ2-3|TRBD2|-|TRBV9
CASSVLAGVTDTQYF
TGTGCCAGCAGCGTTCTAGCGGGGGTCACAGATACGCAGTATTTT
>TRBJ1-5|TRBD1|-|TRBV30
CAWNRGSNQPQHF
TGTGCCTGGAACAGGGGAAGCAATCAGCCCCAGCATTTT
>TRBJ1-2|TRBD1|-|TRBV2
CASDSTGMYGYTF
TGTGCCAGCGACTCGACAGGGATGTATGGCTACACCTTC
>TRBJ2-1|-|-|TRBV5-1
CASSLRIGTRNEQFF
TGCGCCAGCAGCTTGCGAATAGGGACACGCAATGAGCAGTTCTTC
>TRBJ1-6|-|-|TRBV7-8
CASTIYNSPLHF
TGTGCCAGCACCATTTATAATTCACCCCTCCACTTT
>TRBJ1-2|-|-|TRBV30
CAWSRGLEDGYTF
TGTGCCTGGAGTAGAGGGTTGGAAGATGGCTACACCTTC
>TRBJ2-2|TRBD2|-|TRBV7-6
CASSWSSGGNTGELFF
TGTGCCAGCAGCTGGTCTAGCGGGGGGAACACCGGGGAGCTGTTTTTT
>TRBJ1-2|-|-|TRBV9
CASSGTTEGAMYGYTF
TGTGCCAGCAGCGGCACCACAGAGGGCGCTATGTATGGCTACACCTTC
>TRBJ1-1|TRBD1|-|TRBV7-9
CASSDRQGPNIHTEAFF
TGTGCCAGCAGTGATAGACAGGGGCCAAATATTCACACTGAAGCTTTCTTT
>TRBJ2-2|-|once|TRBV6-1
CASSEAGDTGELFF
TGTGCCAGCAGTGAAGCAGGGGACACCGGGGAGCTGTTTTTT
>TRBJ2-1|-|-|TRBV10-1
CASSADIHNEQFF
TGCGCCAGCAGTGCCGACATCCACAATGAGCAGTTCTTC
>TRBJ2-7|TRBD2|-|TRBV3-1/TRBV3-2
CASSPTSGSSGEQYF
TGTGCCAGCAGCCCGACTAGCGGGAGTTCGGGCGAGCAGTACTTC
>TRBJ2-7|TRBD1|-|TRBV11-2
CASSLTGVEQYF
TGTGCCAGCAGTTTGACAGGGGTCGAGCAGTACTTC
>TRBJ2-7|TRBD2|-|TRBV5-1
CASSLSPGTRTEQYF
TGCGCCAGCAGCTTGTCCCCCGGGACTAGAACCGAGCAGTACTTC
>TRBJ1-1|TRBD1|-|TRBV12-5
CASGLPKDRVNTEAFF
TGTGCTAGTGGCCTACCGAAGGACAGGGTGAACACTGAAGCTTTCTTT
>TRBJ2-7|-|-|TRBV6-5
CASSYSFRTYEQYF
TGTGCCAGCAGTTACTCATTCAGGACCTACGAGCAGTACTTC
>TRBJ1-2|-|-|TRBV5-1
CASSLGSARGTDGYTF
TGCGCCAGCAGCTTAGGCAGTGCCCGCGGAACTGATGGCTACACCTTC
>TRBJ1-2|-|many|TRBV6-1
CASSDRGASNYGYTF
TGTGCCAGCAGTGACAGGGGAGCCTCCAACTATGGCTACACCTTC
>TRBJ2-6|TRBD2|once|TRBV10-3
CAIGRLAGRSGANVLTF
TGTGCCATCGGCCGACTAGCGGGCAGATCTGGGGCCAACGTCCTGACTTTC
>TRBJ1-3|-|-|TRBV20-1
CSASVDGESSGNTIYF
TGCAGTGCTAGTGTTGATGGAGAGAGCTCTGGAAACACCATATATTTT
>TRBJ2-2|TRBD1|-|TRBV19
CASSSRQGTGELFF
TGTGCCAGTAGTTCGAGACAGGGGACCGGGGAGCTGTTTTTT
>TRBJ2-7|-|-|TRBV6-5
CASSESRQHEQYF
TGTGCCAGCAGCGAGTCGCGACAGCACGAGCAGTACTTC
>TRBJ2-5|-|once|TRBV5-1
CASSLDRGNQETQYF
TGCGCCAGCAGCTTGGATCGCGGAAATCAAGAGACCCAGTACTTC
>TRBJ1-6|-|-|TRBV3-1/TRBV3-2
CASSQSGHNSPLHF
TGTGCCAGCAGCCAATCCGGACACAATTCACCCCTCCACTTT
>TRBJ2-3|-|-|TRBV2
CASNRGASFGDTQYF
TGTGCCAGCAACCGGGGGGCCAGTTTTGGAGATACGCAGTATTTT
>TRBJ1-2|-|-|TRBV10-3
CAIQGVANYGYTF
TGTGCCATCCAGGGTGTGGCTAACTATGGCTACACCTTC
>TRBJ1-5|TRBD1|-|TRBV19
CASSGDSLRPQHF
TGTGCCAGTAGTGGGGACAGTCTAAGGCCCCAGCATTTT
>TRBJ2-2|TRBD2|-|TRBV18
CASSPRLSGSATGELFF
TGTGCCAGCTCACCACGTCTAAGCGGGAGCGCGACCGGGGAGCTGTTTTTT
>TRBJ2-5|-|-|TRBV2
CASKGGTGEIQETQYF
TGTGCCAGCAAGGGTGGAACGGGGGAGATCCAAGAGACCCAGTACTTC
>TRBJ1-2|TRBD1|-|TRBV6-2/TRBV6-3
CASSPGGANYGYTF
TGTGCCAGCAGCCCAGGGGGCGCGAACTATGGCTACACCTTC